This T cell receptor (beta chain) was captured in a study of control samples from healthy donors and cancer patients. Libraries were prepared by immunoSEQ multiplex PCR; TCRdb keeps only in-frame clonotypes and omits some of them. Of about 94,000 clones in the sample, less than 95% are singletons; the top ten hold around 3.8%. The CDR3 length is 13 residues. CDR1 MNHEY and CDR2 SVGAGI come from the germline V gene. The V and J ends lost 2 bases and 7 bases respectively, with 8 bases between them. This chain joins TRBV6-5 and TRBJ1-4; D might be TRBD1 (5 bases). Input material: blood. The sequence was obtained from a woman aged 18-35 years in good health. CDR3 sequence: CASSYNGGEKLFF. The CDR3, as DNA: TGTGCCAGCAGTTACAACGGGGGTGAAAAACTGTTTTTT.